These 18 T cell receptor beta chains were sequenced from one sample in a study of graft-versus-host responses after intestinal transplantation. Only in-frame clones appear in the TCRdb table, and some are missing; sequencing was by immunoSEQ multiplex PCR. The table has more than 65,000 clones, approximately 87% seen once. No antigen has been assigned to these receptors. This material consisted of unstimulated CD4+ T cells sorted from spleen or lymph node cells, taken before transplant. All receptors derive from a human donor who was the organ donor for an intestinal transplant.

The chain has TRBV5-1 and TRBJ2-3; tentatively, D is TRBD1 (6 bases). The V and J ends lost 0 bases and 1 base respectively, with 12 bases between them. This CDR3 contains 16 residues. CDR1 and CDR2 (germline): SGHRS, YFSETQ. For the CDR3, the DNA is TGCGCCAGCAGCTTGGATGGGGGCGCGGGCACAGATACGCAGTATTTT. As protein: CASSLDGGAGTDTQYF.

The chain links TRBV7-6 to TRBJ1-1, with a possible D match to TRBD1 (6 bases). V was clipped by 3 bases and J by 0 bases, with 11 bases between them. The CDR3 spans 15 residues. The germline V gene encodes CDR1 SGHVS and CDR2 FNYEAQ. The CDR3, as DNA: TGTGCCAGCAGCTTCTCCAGGGGTGTGAACACTGAAGCTTTCTTT. Translated: CASSFSRGVNTEAFF.

The chain employs TRBV23-1 and TRBJ2-1, with 8 bases identical to TRBD1. TRBV23-1 is given ORF status, its function remaining uncertain. Unmatched junction bases numbered 6, after V lost 7 bases and J lost 4 bases. The CDR3 consists of 14 residues. In DNA, the CDR3 is TGCGCCAGCACACCGGGACAGGTGTACAATGAGCAGTTCTTC. Translating it yields CASTPGQVYNEQFF.

The rearrangement uses TRBV6-4 and TRBJ1-4, with unresolved D. V lost 6 bases and J lost 7, with 12 bases in between. Germline-derived CDR1 and CDR2 are MRHNA and SNTAGT. The CDR3 runs 13 residues. CDR3: CASSREEGEKLFF. In DNA, the CDR3 is TGTGCCAGCAGCCGGGAAGAGGGTGAAAAACTGTTTTTT.

The chain recombines TRBV5-6 with TRBJ1-6; 7 positions agree with TRBD1. Trimming at V came to 2 bases and at J to 8 bases, leaving 10 bases not matched to a gene. The CDR3 consists of 16 residues. CDR1 is SGHDT and CDR2 is YYEEEE in the germline V gene. CDR3 amino acids: CASSLFSGQRYSPLHF. In DNA, the CDR3 is TGTGCCAGCAGCTTATTCTCGGGACAGCGGTATTCACCCCTCCACTTT.

The V gene is TRBV19, the J gene TRBJ1-1; D may be TRBD1 (5 bases). This CDR3 comprises 15 residues. V was trimmed by 5 bases and J by 0 bases, leaving 13 bases between them. Germline V gene lookup returns CDR1 LNHDA and CDR2 SQIVND (reference sequence). The CDR3 protein is CASSDQGHVNTEAFF. CDR3 nucleotides: TGTGCCAGTAGTGACCAAGGACACGTGAACACTGAAGCTTTCTTT.

CDR3 sequence: CASSLPGLAGGRSYNEQFF. The CDR3 DNA reads TGTGCCAGCAGTCTGCCGGGACTAGCGGGGGGGCGATCCTACAATGAGCAGTTCTTC. J is TRBJ2-1 and V is TRBV27, with TRBD2 matching 16 bases. The CDR3 spans 19 residues. After removal of 5 bases from V and 1 base from J, the junction contained 8 bases not matched to a gene. The germline gives CDR1 MNHEY, CDR2 SMNVEV (reference sequence).

The CDR3 sequence is CASSDLAGGTKNIQYF. In DNA form, the CDR3 reads TGTGCCAGCAGCGACCTAGCGGGCGGGACCAAAAACATTCAGTACTTC. The V gene is TRBV9, the J gene TRBJ2-4, with TRBD2 matching 8 bases. Germline V lookup: CDR1 SGDLS, CDR2 YYNGEE. This CDR3 contains 16 residues. The trim removed 3 bases at V and 2 bases at J, leaving 7 bases unmatched.

This clone was found once. The CDR3 nucleotides are TGTGCCAGTTCTGAAGGCGGGTCCCTTGGAGAGACCCAGTACTTC. This codes for CASSEGGSLGETQYF. The chain carries TRBV19 and TRBJ2-5; the D gene is possibly TRBD2 (5 bases). The CDR3 sequence is 15 residues long. Trimming pared 8 bases from V and 4 bases from J, leaving 20 bases between. Germline lookup yields CDR1 LNHDA and CDR2 SQIVND (reference sequence).

The V call is TRBV5-1, the J call TRBJ1-6; the match to TRBD1 covers 8 bases. Per the germline V gene, CDR1 is SGHRS and CDR2 is YFSETQ. The CDR3 contains 16 residues. The V and J ends lost 1 base and 6 bases, in that order; junction bases with no gene match: 6. This chain's CDR3 is CASSLSRGQSNSPLHF. The CDR3 DNA reads TGCGCCAGCAGCTTGAGCAGGGGGCAAAGTAATTCACCCCTCCACTTT.

The chain couples TRBV10-2 to TRBJ2-1, with D perhaps TRBD1 (6 bases). There are 17 residues in the CDR3. Germline V gene data show CDR1 as WSHSY and CDR2 as SAAADI. Trimming removed 0 bases from V and 1 base from J, with 13 bases in between. CDR3 loop: CASSESIPRGSYNEQFF. The CDR3 nucleotides are TGCGCCAGCAGTGAGTCGATTCCAAGGGGGTCCTACAATGAGCAGTTCTTC.

The V and J genes are TRBV5-6 and TRBJ1-6, with D maybe TRBD1 (6 bases). CDR1 SGHDT and CDR2 YYEEEE come from the germline V gene. This CDR3 comprises 17 residues. Trimming removed 4 bases from V and 4 bases from J, with 18 bases in between. The CDR3, as DNA: TGTGCCAGCAGCGACGACAACAAGGGGGATTATAATTCACCCCTCCACTTT. Its protein product is CASSDDNKGDYNSPLHF.

This clone showed up just a few times. The V and J genes are TRBV9 and TRBJ2-5, with 9 bases fitting TRBD2. Germline CDR1 reads SGDLS; CDR2 reads YYNGEE. The CDR3 contains 14 residues. Trimming cost V 4 bases and J 5 bases; bases outside gene matches: 6. The CDR3 coding sequence is TGTGCCAGCAGCTTCCGACTAGCGGAGGAGACCCAGTACTTC. It specifies CASSFRLAEETQYF.

This chain connects TRBV19 to TRBJ1-5; D ambiguous. V lost 4 bases and J lost 0, with 7 bases in between. Germline CDR1 LNHDA, CDR2 SQIVND (reference sequence). CDR3 length: 14 amino acids. CDR3 sequence: CASSNDYSNQPQHF. The DNA of the CDR3 is TGTGCCAGTAGTAATGACTATAGCAATCAGCCCCAGCATTTT.

This clone was counted a single time. CDR3 amino acids: CASSPGTGGEAFF. The CDR3 DNA sequence: TGTGCCAGCAGCCCCGGGACAGGGGGCGAAGCTTTCTTT. V usage is TRBV11-2 and J usage is TRBJ1-1; 12 nucleotides agree with TRBD1. Germline trimming cut 5 bases from V and 8 bases from J; bases unmatched to any gene: 3. This CDR3 contains 13 residues. Germline V gene lookup returns CDR1 SGHAT and CDR2 FQNNGV.

The chain combines TRBV7-2 with TRBJ1-2; D unresolved. Germline V gene lookup returns CDR1 SGHTA and CDR2 FQGNSA. The CDR3 sequence is 16 residues long. V lost 5 bases and J lost 4, with 20 bases in between. The CDR3 DNA reads TGTGCCAGCAGCCCAGAGGGCCCGATACCTGGCTATGGCTACACCTTC. Amino acids: CASSPEGPIPGYGYTF.

This clone was found a few times. This chain uses TRBV5-8 with TRBJ1-5; D call uncertain. CDR3 length: 15 amino acids. The V end was cut by 4 bases, the J end by 2 bases, with 13 bases between. Germline-derived CDR1 and CDR2 are SGHTS and YDEGEE. DNA of the CDR3: TGTGCCAGCAGCGGGAGAGCTTGGGGCAATCAGCCCCAGCATTTT. Translating gives CASSGRAWGNQPQHF. The whole variable domain, remainder taken from reference TRBV5-8 and TRBJ1-5, is EAGVTQSPTHLIKTRGQQATLRCSPISGHTSVYWYQQALGLGLQFLLWYDEGEERNRGNFPPRFSGRQFPNYSSELNVNALELEDSALYLCASSGRAWGNQPQHFGDGTRLSIL.

This clone was detected only once. This chain joins TRBV6-6 and TRBJ2-7, with 12 bases identical to TRBD2. CDR3 size: 16 residues. CDR1 and CDR2 from the germline V gene are MNHNY and SVGAGI (reference sequence). With V trimmed by 6 bases and J by 12 bases, 18 bases remained unmatched. CDR3 amino acids: CASSPDGASGGAARYV. In DNA form, the CDR3 reads TGTGCCAGCAGCCCTGACGGGGCTAGCGGGGGGGCGGCAAGGTACGTC.